Listed here are 14 T cell receptor beta chains from one sample, sequenced in a study of OX40 agonist ivuxolimab in advanced cancers. Measured with immunoSEQ multiplex PCR; TCRdb has only the in-frame clones, and not every one. The sample holds about 80,000 clones, approximately 92% seen once. Sequenced material: CD4+ or CD8+ T cells sorted from blood, taken in a trial of the OX40 agonist ivuxolimab. These receptors came from an adult with an advanced solid tumor such as melanoma, head and neck, liver or kidney cancer.

The chain has TRBV15 and TRBJ1-4; possibly TRBD1 for D (5 bases). Trimming pared 5 bases from V and 8 bases from J, leaving 21 bases between. CDR3 length: 16 amino acids. Per germline, CDR1 LNHNV and CDR2 YYDKDF (reference sequence). The CDR3 sequence is CATSPQRLGVGEKLFF. CDR3 nucleotide sequence: TGTGCCACCAGCCCCCAGAGATTGGGGGTGGGGGAAAAACTGTTTTTT.

The chain links TRBV5-1 to TRBJ1-1, with 7 bases matching TRBD1. J gave up 3 bases and V 4 bases, and 6 bases lay outside the gene matches. Germline-derived CDR1 and CDR2 are SGHRS and YFSETQ. This CDR3 spans 14 amino acids. CDR3 residues: CASSPVQGHTEAFF. CDR3 nucleotide sequence: TGCGCCAGCAGCCCTGTACAGGGGCACACTGAAGCTTTCTTT. The entire variable domain, with the rest obtained from reference TRBV5-1 and TRBJ1-1, is as follows: KAGVTQTPRYLIKTRGQQVTLSCSPISGHRSVSWYQQTPGQGLQFLFEYFSETQRNKGNFPGRFSGRQFSNSRSEMNVSTLELGDSALYLCASSPVQGHTEAFFGQGTRLTVV.

J is TRBJ2-7 and V is TRBV7-6, with a tentative D call TRBD2 (5 bases). Trimming removed 4 bases at V and 2 bases at J, with 9 bases between. CDR3 size: 13 residues. The V gene's germline CDR1 is SGHVS and CDR2 FNYEAQ. CDR3 DNA: TGTGCCAGCAGCTCCGGGGAAACCTACGAGCAGTACTTC. Amino acid sequence: CASSSGETYEQYF.

The chain uses TRBV7-3 and TRBJ2-4, with 8 nucleotides matching TRBD2. The CDR3 consists of 15 residues. The germline V gene has CDR1 SGHTA and CDR2 FQGTGA. With 5 bases clipped from V and 8 bases from J, the junction kept 11 bases outside the gene matches. The CDR3 is CASSPIAGRWDIQYF. DNA for the CDR3: TGTGCCAGCAGCCCCATAGCGGGGCGGTGGGACATTCAGTACTTC.

The chain couples TRBV7-9 to TRBJ2-2; D remains unclear. Germline V gene lookup returns CDR1 SEHNR and CDR2 FQNEAQ (reference sequence). V lost 5 bases, J lost 7 bases, and 5 bases lay in between. This CDR3 comprises 11 residues. CDR3 sequence (DNA): TGTGCCAGCAGCACTTTCGGGGAGCTGTTTTTT. Amino acid sequence: CASSTFGELFF.

The chain couples TRBV11-2 to TRBJ1-2, with TRBD1 matching 8 bases. The length of the CDR3 is 14 residues. V dropped 4 bases and J dropped 4; count of bases not matched to a gene: 5. Germline assignment: CDR1 SGHAT and CDR2 FQNNGV. The DNA of the CDR3 is TGTGCCAGCAGCTGGACAGGGAATGGCTATGGCTACACCTTC. It yields the protein CASSWTGNGYGYTF.

This clone was recorded once. This chain connects TRBV6-4 to TRBJ1-1; D is undetermined. This CDR3 has 12 residues. V was trimmed by 9 bases and J by 1 base, leaving 9 bases between them. Per germline, CDR1 MRHNA and CDR2 SNTAGT. The DNA for the CDR3 is TGTGCCAGGAGGACGGCGAACACTGAAGCTTTCTTT. As protein: CARRTANTEAFF.

The rearrangement joins TRBV2 to TRBJ1-6; D is unresolved. This CDR3 region has 16 residues. The V and J ends lost 5 bases and 2 bases respectively, with 13 bases between them. Looked up from germline, CDR1 is SNHLY and CDR2 is FYNNEI. Here the CDR3 DNA reads TGTGCCAGCAGTCCATACACCGGGACCTATAATTCACCCCTCCACTTT. It yields the protein CASSPYTGTYNSPLHF.

The chain couples TRBV7-6 to TRBJ2-2; the match to TRBD2 covers 11 bases. Germline lookup yields CDR1 SGHVS and CDR2 FNYEAQ. CDR3 length: 16 residues. Germline trimming cut 5 bases from V and 5 bases from J; bases unmatched to any gene: 7. The CDR3 DNA follows: TGTGCCAGCAGCCCGTCGGTAGCGGGGGGGACCGGGGAGCTGTTTTTT. It is translated as CASSPSVAGGTGELFF.

The chain is built from TRBV6-5 and TRBJ2-7; D not certain. The germline V gene encodes CDR1 MNHEY and CDR2 SVGAGI. V was pared by 6 bases and J by 3 bases, with 3 bases between. This CDR3 has 10 amino acids. Here the CDR3 reads CASSDYEQYF. The CDR3 nucleotides read TGTGCCAGCAGCGACTACGAGCAGTACTTC.

V usage is TRBV27 and J usage is TRBJ2-1; 7 bases are a match to TRBD1. This CDR3 has 14 residues. V shed 5 bases and J 4 bases; nucleotides not matched to a gene: 5. Germline values: CDR1 MNHEY, CDR2 SMNVEV (reference sequence). CDR3 region: CASSEGTVYNEQFF. CDR3 bases: TGTGCCAGCAGTGAAGGGACAGTATACAATGAGCAGTTCTTC.

V gene TRBV14 combines with J gene TRBJ2-2; 9 bases line up with TRBD1. The CDR3 has 17 residues. Germline lookup yields CDR1 SGHDN and CDR2 FVKESK. V was clipped by 4 bases and J by 3 bases; unmatched bases: 9. The CDR3 here is CASSPLRTGAHTGELFF. CDR3 coding DNA: TGTGCCAGCAGCCCTCTTAGGACAGGGGCTCACACCGGGGAGCTGTTTTTT.

The J gene is TRBJ1-6, the V gene TRBV21-1. TRBV21-1 is classified as a pseudogene. The length of the CDR3 is 15 residues. The CDR3 nucleotides are TGTGCCAGCAGCTCCCGGGACTTATCAAATTCACCCCTCCACTTT. This sequence encodes CASSSRDLSNSPLHF.

CDR3 DNA: TGTGCCAGCAGCCGTCCCGGGACAGCCTCCTACGAGCAGTACTTC. Translating it yields CASSRPGTASYEQYF. The chain uses TRBV9 and TRBJ2-7, with 7 bases fitting TRBD1. In germline, CDR1 is SGDLS, CDR2 YYNGEE. The CDR3 covers 15 residues. Germline trimming cut 4 bases from V and 0 bases from J; bases unmatched to any gene: 7.